This T cell receptor (beta chain) was observed in a study of cytomegalovirus exposure and HLA in healthy donors. This CDR3 contains 13 residues. The germline V gene encodes CDR1 SGHTA and CDR2 FQGNSA. V lost 6 bases, J lost 6 bases, and 15 bases lay in between. The primer mix had 60 Vbeta and 13 Jbeta primers. TCRdb's copy holds only in-frame clones and misses some; the assay was immunoSEQ multiplex PCR. The sample shows 90,000 to 120,000 clones, 75% to 80% of them seen only once. The chain combines TRBV7-2 with TRBJ2-7, with D possibly being TRBD2 (6 bases). The source material was PBMCs. The clonotype comes from a man in his 60s in good health and CMV-seropositive. DNA for the CDR3: TGTGCCAGCAGAGGGCCAGGGAGGAGCGAGCAGTACTTC. This gives the protein CASRGPGRSEQYF.